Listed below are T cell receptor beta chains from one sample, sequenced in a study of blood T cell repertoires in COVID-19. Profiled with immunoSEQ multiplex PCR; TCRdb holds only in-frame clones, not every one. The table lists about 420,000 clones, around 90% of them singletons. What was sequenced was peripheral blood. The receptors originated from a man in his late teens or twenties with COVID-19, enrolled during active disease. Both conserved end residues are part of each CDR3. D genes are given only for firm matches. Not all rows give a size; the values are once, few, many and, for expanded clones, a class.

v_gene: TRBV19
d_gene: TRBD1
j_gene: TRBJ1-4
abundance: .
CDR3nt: TGTGCCAGTAGTTCTACTCCGGGACAGCGTAATGAAAAACTGTTTTTT
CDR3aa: CASSSTPGQRNEKLFF

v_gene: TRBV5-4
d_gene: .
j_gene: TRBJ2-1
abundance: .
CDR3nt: TGTGCCATGTGGACAGCCTACAATGAGCAGTTCTTC
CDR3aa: CAMWTAYNEQFF

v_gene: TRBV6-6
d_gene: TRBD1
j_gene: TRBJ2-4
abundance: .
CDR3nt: TGTGCCAGCAGCTCCGGACAGGGGCCAGAAAACATTCAGTACTTC
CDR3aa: CASSSGQGPENIQYF

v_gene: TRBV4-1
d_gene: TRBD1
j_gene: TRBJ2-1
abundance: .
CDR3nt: TGCGCCAGCAGCCCGGGACAGACTATCTACAATGAGCAGTTCTTC
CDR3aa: CASSPGQTIYNEQFF

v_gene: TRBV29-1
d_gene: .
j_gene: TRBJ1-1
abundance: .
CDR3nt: TGCAGCTCTCAAGGACTTTACACTGAAGCTTTCTTT
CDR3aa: CSSQGLYTEAFF

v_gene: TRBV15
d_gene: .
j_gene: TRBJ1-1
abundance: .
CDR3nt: TGTGCCACCAGCAGAGATAGCGTCCCGGTGGGTGAAGCTTTCTTT
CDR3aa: CATSRDSVPVGEAFF

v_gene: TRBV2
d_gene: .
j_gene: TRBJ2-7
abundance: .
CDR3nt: TGTGCCAGCAGAATGCACTCTGGCGAGCAGTACTTC
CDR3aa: CASRMHSGEQYF

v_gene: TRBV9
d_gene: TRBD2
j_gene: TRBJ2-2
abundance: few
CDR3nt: TGTGCCAGCAGCGCCGGGCGTGGGGTAGCGGGAGGGCCGGACACCGGGGAGCTGTTTTTT
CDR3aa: CASSAGRGVAGGPDTGELFF

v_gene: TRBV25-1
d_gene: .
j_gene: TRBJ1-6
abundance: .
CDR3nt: TGTGCCAGCACTCAGGGATCCTATAATTCACCCCTCCACTTT
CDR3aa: CASTQGSYNSPLHF

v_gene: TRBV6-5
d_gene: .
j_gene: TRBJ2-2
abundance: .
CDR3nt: TGTGCCAGCAGTTACTCCCGGTACACCGGGGAGCTGTTTTTT
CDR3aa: CASSYSRYTGELFF

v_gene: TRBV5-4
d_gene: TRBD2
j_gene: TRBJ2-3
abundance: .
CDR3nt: TGTGCCAGCAGCTTGGGGACTAGCCGCACAGATACGCAGTATTTT
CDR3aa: CASSLGTSRTDTQYF

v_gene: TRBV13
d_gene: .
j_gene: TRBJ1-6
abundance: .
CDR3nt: TGTGCCAGCAGCTCCTATGGGGGGGGTTCACCCCTCCACTTT
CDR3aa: CASSSYGGGSPLHF

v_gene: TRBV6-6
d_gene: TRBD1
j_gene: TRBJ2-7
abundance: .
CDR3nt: TGTGCCAGCAGCCGCCGGGACAGGGGTTACGAGCAGTACTTC
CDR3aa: CASSRRDRGYEQYF

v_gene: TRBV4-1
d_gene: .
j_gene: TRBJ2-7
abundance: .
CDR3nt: TGCGCCAGCAGCCAAGACGTTCAGGGTTGGTACGAGCAGTACTTC
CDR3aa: CASSQDVQGWYEQYF

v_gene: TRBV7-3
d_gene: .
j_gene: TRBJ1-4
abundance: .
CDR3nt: TGTGCCAGCAGCCTACCTCCGCAACCTAATGAAAAACTGTTTTTT
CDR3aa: CASSLPPQPNEKLFF

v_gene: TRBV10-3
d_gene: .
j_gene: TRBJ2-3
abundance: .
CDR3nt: TGTGCCATCAGTGAGCTGGCGGCAGCTAGCACAGATACGCAGTATTTT
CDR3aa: CAISELAAASTDTQYF

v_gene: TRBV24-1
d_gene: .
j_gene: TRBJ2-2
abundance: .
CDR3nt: TGTGCCACCGGAGAGACAGCGAACACCGGGGAGCTGTTTTTT
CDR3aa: CATGETANTGELFF

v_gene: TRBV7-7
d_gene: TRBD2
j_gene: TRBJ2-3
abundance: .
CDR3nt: TGTGCCAGCAGCCCGGGACTAGCGGGTAGCACAGATACGCAGTATTTT
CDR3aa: CASSPGLAGSTDTQYF